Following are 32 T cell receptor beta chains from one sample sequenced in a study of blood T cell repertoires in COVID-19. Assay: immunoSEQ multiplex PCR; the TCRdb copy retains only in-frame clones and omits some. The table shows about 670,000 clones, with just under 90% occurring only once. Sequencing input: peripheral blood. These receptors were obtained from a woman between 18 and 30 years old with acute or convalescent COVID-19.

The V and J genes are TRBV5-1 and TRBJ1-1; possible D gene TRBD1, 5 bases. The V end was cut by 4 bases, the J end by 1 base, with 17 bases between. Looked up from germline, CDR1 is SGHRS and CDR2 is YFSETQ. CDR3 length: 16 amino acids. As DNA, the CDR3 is TGCGCCAGCAGCCTATACCCCTGGGGGGGGAACACTGAAGCTTTCTTT. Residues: CASSLYPWGGNTEAFF.

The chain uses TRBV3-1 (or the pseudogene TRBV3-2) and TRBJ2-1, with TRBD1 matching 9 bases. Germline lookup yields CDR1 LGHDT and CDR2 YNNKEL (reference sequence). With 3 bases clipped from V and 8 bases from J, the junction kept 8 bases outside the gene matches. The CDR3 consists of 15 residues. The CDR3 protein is CASSQGYDRGYEQFF. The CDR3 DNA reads TGTGCCAGCAGCCAGGGATACGACAGGGGGTATGAGCAGTTCTTC.

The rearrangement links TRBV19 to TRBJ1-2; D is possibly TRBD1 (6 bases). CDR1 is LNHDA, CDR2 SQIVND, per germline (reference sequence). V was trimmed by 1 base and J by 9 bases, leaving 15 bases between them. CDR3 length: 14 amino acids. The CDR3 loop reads CASSIGAGVSRYTF. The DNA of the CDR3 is TGTGCCAGTAGTATAGGAGCAGGGGTGAGTCGCTACACCTTC.

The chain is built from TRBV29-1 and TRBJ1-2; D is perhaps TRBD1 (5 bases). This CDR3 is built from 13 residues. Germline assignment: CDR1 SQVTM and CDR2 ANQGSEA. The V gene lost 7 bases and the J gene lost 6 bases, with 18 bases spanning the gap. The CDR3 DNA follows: TGCAGCGCCTCGGGGGAGACCTTCGATGGCTACACCTTC. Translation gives CSASGETFDGYTF.

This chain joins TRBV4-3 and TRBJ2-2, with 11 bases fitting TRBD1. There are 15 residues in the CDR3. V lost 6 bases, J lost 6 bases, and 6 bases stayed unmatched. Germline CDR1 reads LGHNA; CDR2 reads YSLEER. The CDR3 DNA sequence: TGCGCCAGCAGGGTCGGGACAGGGGGTTCCGGGGAGCTGTTTTTT. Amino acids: CASRVGTGGSGELFF.

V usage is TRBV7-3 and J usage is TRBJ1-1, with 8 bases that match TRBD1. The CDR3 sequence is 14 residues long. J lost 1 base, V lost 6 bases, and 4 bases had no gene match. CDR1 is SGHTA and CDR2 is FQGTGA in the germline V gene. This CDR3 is CASSPDRANTEAFF. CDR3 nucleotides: TGTGCCAGCAGTCCGGACAGGGCGAACACTGAAGCTTTCTTT. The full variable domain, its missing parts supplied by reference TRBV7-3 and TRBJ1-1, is GAGVSQTPSNKVTEKGKYVELRCDPISGHTALYWYRQSLGQGPEFLIYFQGTGAADDSGLPNDRFFAVRPEGSVSTLKIQRTERGDSAVYLCASSPDRANTEAFFGQGTRLTVV.

The CDR3 protein is CASSNRRIGQGGSYEQYF. The CDR3 DNA sequence: TGTGCCAGCAGCAACAGGAGGATCGGACAGGGGGGCTCCTACGAGCAGTACTTC. The genes are TRBV11-3 and TRBJ2-7, with 10 bases lining up with TRBD1. This CDR3 is built from 18 residues. The V gene's germline CDR1 is SGHNT and CDR2 YENEEA. The J segment lost 0 bases and the V segment lost 5 bases, leaving 13 bases of the junction unmatched.

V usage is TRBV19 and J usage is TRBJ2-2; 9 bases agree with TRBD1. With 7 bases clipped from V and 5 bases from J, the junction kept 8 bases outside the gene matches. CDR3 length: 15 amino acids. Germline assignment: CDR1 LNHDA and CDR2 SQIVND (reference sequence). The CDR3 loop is CASKRTGEGTGELFF. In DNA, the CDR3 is TGTGCCAGTAAGAGGACAGGGGAGGGGACCGGGGAGCTGTTTTTT.

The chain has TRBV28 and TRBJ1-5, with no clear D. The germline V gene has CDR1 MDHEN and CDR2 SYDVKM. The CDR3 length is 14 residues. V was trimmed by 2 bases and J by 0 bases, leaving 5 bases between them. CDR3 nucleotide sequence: TGTGCCAGCAGTTTAATATATAGCAATCAGCCCCAGCATTTT. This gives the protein CASSLIYSNQPQHF.

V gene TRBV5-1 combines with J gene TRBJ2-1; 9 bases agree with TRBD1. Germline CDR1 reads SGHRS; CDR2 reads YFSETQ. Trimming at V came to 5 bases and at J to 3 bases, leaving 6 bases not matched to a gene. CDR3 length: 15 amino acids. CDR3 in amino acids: CASSSRTGVYNEQFF. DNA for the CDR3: TGCGCCAGCAGTTCCCGGACAGGGGTCTACAATGAGCAGTTCTTC. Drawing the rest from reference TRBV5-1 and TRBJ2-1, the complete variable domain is KAGVTQTPRYLIKTRGQQVTLSCSPISGHRSVSWYQQTPGQGLQFLFEYFSETQRNKGNFPGRFSGRQFSNSRSEMNVSTLELGDSALYLCASSSRTGVYNEQFFGPGTRLTVL.

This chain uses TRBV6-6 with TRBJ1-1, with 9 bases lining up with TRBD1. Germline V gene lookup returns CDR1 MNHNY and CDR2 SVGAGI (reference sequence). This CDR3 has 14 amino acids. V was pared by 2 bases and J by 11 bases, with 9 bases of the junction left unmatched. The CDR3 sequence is CASSYTYRGLEAFF. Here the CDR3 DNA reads TGTGCCAGCAGTTACACCTACAGGGGGCTCGAGGCTTTCTTT.

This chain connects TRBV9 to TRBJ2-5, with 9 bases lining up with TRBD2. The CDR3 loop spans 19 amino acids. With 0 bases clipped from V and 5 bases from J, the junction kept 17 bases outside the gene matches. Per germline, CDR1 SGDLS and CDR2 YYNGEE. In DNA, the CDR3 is TGTGCCAGCAGCGTAGTGCCTGTGGCTAGCGGGGCTAAAAGGGAGACCCAGTACTTC. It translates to CASSVVPVASGAKRETQYF.

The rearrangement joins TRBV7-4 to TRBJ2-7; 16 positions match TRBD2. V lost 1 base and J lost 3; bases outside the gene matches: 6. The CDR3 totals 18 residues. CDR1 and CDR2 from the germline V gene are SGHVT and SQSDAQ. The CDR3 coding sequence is TGTGCCAGCAGCTTAGTTGGGACTAGCGGGGGGGCCGGCTACGAGCAGTACTTC. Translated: CASSLVGTSGGAGYEQYF.

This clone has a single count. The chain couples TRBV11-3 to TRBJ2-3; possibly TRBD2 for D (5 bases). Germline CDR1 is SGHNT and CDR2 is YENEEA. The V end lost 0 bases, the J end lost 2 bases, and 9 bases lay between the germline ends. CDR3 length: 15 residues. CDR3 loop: CASSLDYGLTDTQYF. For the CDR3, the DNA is TGTGCCAGCAGCTTAGACTACGGACTCACAGATACGCAGTATTTT.

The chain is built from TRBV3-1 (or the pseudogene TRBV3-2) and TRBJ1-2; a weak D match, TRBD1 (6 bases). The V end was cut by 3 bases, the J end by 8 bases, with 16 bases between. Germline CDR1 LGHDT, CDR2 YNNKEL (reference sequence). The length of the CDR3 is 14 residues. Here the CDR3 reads CASSHGVQGSGYTF. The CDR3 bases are TGTGCCAGCAGCCATGGAGTACAGGGTAGCGGCTACACCTTC.

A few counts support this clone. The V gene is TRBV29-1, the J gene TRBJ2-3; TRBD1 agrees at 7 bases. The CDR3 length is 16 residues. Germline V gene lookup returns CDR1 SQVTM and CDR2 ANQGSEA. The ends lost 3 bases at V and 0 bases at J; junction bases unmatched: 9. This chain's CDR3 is CSVEVRQGSSTDTQYF. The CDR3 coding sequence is TGCAGCGTTGAGGTCAGACAGGGCTCTAGCACAGATACGCAGTATTTT.

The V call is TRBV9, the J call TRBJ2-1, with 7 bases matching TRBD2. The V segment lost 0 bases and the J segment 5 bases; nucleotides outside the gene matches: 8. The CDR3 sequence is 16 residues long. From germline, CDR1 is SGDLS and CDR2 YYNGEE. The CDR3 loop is CASSVVGGFENNEQFF. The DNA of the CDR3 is TGTGCCAGCAGCGTAGTGGGGGGGTTTGAGAACAATGAGCAGTTCTTC.

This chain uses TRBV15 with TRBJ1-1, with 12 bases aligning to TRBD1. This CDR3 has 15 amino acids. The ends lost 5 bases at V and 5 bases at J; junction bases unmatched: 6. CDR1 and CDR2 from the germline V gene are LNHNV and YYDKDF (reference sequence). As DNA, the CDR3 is TGTGCCACCAGCCTAGCGGGACAGGGGGCAACTGAAGCTTTCTTT. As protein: CATSLAGQGATEAFF.

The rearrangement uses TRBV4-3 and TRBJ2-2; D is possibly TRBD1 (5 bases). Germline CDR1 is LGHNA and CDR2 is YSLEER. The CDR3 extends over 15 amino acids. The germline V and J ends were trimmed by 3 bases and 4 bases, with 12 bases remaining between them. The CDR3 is CASSQLRVSTGELFF. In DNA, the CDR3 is TGCGCCAGCAGCCAGCTCAGGGTTAGCACCGGGGAGCTGTTTTTT.

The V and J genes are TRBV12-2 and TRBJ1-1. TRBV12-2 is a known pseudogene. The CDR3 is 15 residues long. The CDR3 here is CASRRTREENTEAFF. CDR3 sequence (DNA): TGTGCAAGTCGCCGAACTAGGGAGGAGAACACTGAAGCTTTCTTT.

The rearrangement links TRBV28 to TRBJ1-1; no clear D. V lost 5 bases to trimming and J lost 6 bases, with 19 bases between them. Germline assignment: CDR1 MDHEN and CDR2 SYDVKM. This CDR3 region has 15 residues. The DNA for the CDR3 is TGTGCCAGCAGTGTGACGGATTCGGGTTTCCCTGAAGCTTTCTTT. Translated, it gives CASSVTDSGFPEAFF.

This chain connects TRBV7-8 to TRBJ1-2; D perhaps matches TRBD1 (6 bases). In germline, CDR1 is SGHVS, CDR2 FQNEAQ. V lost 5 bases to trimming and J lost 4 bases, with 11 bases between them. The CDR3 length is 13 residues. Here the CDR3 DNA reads TGTGCCAGCAGCACTTCAGGGGTCTATGGCTACACCTTC. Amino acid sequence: CASSTSGVYGYTF.

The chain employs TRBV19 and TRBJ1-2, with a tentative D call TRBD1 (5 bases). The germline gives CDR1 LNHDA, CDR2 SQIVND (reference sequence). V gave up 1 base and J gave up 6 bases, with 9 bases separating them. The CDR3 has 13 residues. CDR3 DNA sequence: TGTGCCAGTAGTATAGTGGGGCGTAATGGCTACACCTTC. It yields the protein CASSIVGRNGYTF. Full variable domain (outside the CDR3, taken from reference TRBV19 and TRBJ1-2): DGGITQSPKYLFRKEGQNVTLSCEQNLNHDAMYWYRQDPGQGLRLIYYSQIVNDFQKGDIAEGYSVSREKKESFPLTVTSAQKNPTAFYLCASSIVGRNGYTFGSGTRLTVV.

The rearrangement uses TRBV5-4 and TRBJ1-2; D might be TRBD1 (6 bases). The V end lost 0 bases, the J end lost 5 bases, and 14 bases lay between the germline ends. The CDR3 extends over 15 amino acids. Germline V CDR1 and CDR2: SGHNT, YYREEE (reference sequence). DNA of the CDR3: TGTGCCAGCAGCTTGGAACGGACAGCACCATATGGCTACACCTTC. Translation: CASSLERTAPYGYTF. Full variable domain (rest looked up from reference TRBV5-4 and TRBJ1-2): ETGVTQSPTHLIKTRGQQVTLRCSSQSGHNTVSWYQQALGQGPQFIFQYYREEENGRGNFPPRFSGLQFPNYSSELNVNALELDDSALYLCASSLERTAPYGYTFGSGTRLTVV.

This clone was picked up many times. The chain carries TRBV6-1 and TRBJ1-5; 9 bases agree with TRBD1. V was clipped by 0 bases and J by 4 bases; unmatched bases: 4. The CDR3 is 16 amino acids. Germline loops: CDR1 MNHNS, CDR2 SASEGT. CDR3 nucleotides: TGTGCCAGCAGTGAAGCGGCCGGGACAGGGAATCAGCCCCAGCATTTT. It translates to CASSEAAGTGNQPQHF.

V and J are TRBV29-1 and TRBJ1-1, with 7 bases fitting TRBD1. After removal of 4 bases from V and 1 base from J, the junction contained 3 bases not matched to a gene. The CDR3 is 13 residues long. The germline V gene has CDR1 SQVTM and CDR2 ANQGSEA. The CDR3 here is CSVGDRANTEAFF. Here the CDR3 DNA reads TGCAGCGTTGGAGACAGGGCGAACACTGAAGCTTTCTTT. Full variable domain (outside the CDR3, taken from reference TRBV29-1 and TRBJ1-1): SAVISQKPSRDICQRGTSLTIQCQVDSQVTMMFWYRQQPGQSLTLIATANQGSEATYESGFVIDKFPISRPNLTFSTLTVSNMSPEDSSIYLCSVGDRANTEAFFGQGTRLTVV.

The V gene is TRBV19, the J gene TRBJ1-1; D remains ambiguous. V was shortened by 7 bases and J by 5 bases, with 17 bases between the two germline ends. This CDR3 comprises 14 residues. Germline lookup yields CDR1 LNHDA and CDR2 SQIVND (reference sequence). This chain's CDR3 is CASNFDGRSTEAFF. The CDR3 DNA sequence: TGTGCCAGTAACTTCGATGGGCGCTCGACTGAAGCTTTCTTT.

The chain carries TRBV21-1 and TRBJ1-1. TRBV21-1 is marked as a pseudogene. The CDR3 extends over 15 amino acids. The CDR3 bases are TGTGCCAGCAGCGTCCCTACGGGTTTGAACACTGAAGCTTTCTTT. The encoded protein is CASSVPTGLNTEAFF.

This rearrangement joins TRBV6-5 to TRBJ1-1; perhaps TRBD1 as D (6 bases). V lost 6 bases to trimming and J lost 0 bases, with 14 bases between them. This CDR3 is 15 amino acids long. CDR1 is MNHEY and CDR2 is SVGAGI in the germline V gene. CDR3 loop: CASRFSGTMNTEAFF. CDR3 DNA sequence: TGTGCCAGCAGATTCTCCGGGACAATGAACACTGAAGCTTTCTTT.

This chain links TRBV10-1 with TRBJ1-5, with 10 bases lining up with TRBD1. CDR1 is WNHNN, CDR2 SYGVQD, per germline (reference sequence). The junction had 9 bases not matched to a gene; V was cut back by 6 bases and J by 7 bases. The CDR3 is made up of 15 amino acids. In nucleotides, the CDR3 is TGCGCCAGCAGAGGGACAGGGGCGAAGAGGCAGCCCCAGCATTTT. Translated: CASRGTGAKRQPQHF.

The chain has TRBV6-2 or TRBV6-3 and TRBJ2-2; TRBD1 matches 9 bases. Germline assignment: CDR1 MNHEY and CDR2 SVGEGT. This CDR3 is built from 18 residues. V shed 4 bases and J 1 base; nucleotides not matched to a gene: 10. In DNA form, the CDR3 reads TGTGCCAGCAGTTTCCCTAAACAGGGGGCTAGGAACACCGGGGAGCTGTTTTTT. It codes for CASSFPKQGARNTGELFF.

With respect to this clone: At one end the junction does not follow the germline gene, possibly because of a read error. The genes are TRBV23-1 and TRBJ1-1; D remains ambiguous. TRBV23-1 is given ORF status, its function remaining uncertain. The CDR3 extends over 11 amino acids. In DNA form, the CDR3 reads TGCGCCAGCAGTCAGGGCCCTGATGCTTTCTTT. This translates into CASSQGPDAFF.